This TCR beta chain was captured by sequencing in a study of Ad26.COV2.S vaccination and SARS-CoV-2 variants. For the study at large: The donor was enrolled in the Ad26.COV2.S arm of the COV1001 trial. Broader study findings: Vaccine and placebo recipients had comparable breadth of non-spike TCRs. Individuals receiving vaccine had higher spike-specific TCR breadth than placebo recipients did.

About this clone itself: The target antigen is unknown.

Germline V gives CDR1 LGHDT, CDR2 YNNKEL (reference sequence). The CDR3 spans 14 residues. Trimming took off 3 bases at V and 2 bases at J, with 11 bases between the two ends. Sample treatment: 19 received Ad26.COV2.S at low or high dose, single or two shots; several received placebo; per-sample allocation not given. Samples analyzed were those drawn on day 63 after the first vaccine or placebo injection. Assay used: immunoSEQ multiplex PCR; TCRdb lists only in-frame clones, some missing. The table lists hundreds of thousands of clones, roughly 81% of them singletons, with about 3.3% in the top ten. The rearrangement joins TRBV3-1 (or the pseudogene TRBV3-2) to TRBJ2-7; D tentatively fits TRBD1 or TRBD2 (7 bases each). The sequencing used peripheral blood, collected in a trial of Ad26.COV2.S vaccine versus placebo. The sequence was obtained from a person between 18 and 60 years old who received the Ad26.COV2.S COVID-19 vaccine or a placebo. The CDR3 loop is CASSHSGGAYEQYF. The CDR3 nucleotides are TGTGCCAGCAGCCATTCAGGGGGGGCCTACGAGCAGTACTTC.